This T cell receptor beta chain derives from a study of Graves' ophthalmopathy and Graves' hyperthyroidism. Points from the study as a whole: Blood also contained most of the expanded thyroid clonotypes above 0.001 frequency.

The CDR3 consists of 12 residues. J lost 5 bases, V lost 5 bases, and 2 bases had no gene match. CDR1 GTSNPN and CDR2 SVGIG come from the germline V gene (reference sequence). Other autoimmune diseases, uncontrolled infections, pregnancy or lactation ruled patients out of participation. As the starting material, roughly 9.8 ml of fresh peripheral blood yielded the PBMCs. There are many counts of this clonotype. What it recognizes is unknown. Scientists amplified the TCR beta CDR3 regions from RNA transcripts. Following a first-round RT-PCR that used HTBI primers, a second-round multiplex PCR was carried out. TCRdb called the multiplex PCR reads again in MiXCR, with one record for every CDR3 protein. The table lists about 210,000 distinct CDR3 sequences, less than 30% of them singletons.

The chain recombines TRBV30 with TRBJ2-2; 7 bases agree with TRBD1. The sample taken for sequencing was peripheral blood. The clonotype was recovered from a middle-aged man with Graves' ophthalmopathy. CDR3 amino acids: CAWEQGTGELFF. The CDR3 DNA sequence: TGTGCCTGGGAACAGGGGACCGGGGAGCTGTTTTTT.